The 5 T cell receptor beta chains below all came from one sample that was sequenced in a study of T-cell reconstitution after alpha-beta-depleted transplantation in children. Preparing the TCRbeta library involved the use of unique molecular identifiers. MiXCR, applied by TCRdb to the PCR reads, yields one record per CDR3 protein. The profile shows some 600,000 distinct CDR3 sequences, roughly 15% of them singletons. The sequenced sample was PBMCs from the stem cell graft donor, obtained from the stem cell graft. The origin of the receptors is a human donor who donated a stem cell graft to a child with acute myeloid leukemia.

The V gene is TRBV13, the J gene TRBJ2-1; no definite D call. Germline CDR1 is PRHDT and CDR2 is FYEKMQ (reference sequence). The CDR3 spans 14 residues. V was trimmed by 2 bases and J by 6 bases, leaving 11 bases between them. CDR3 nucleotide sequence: TGTGCCAGCAGCTTAATCGGATCGGGCAATGAGCAGTTCTTC. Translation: CASSLIGSGNEQFF.

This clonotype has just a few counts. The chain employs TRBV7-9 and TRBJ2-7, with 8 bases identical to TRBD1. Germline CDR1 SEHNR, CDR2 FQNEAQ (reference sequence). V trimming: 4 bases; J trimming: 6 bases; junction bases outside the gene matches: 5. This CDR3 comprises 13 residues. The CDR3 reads CASSSRTGSEQYF. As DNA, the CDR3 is TGTGCCAGCAGCTCCCGGACAGGGAGCGAGCAGTACTTC.

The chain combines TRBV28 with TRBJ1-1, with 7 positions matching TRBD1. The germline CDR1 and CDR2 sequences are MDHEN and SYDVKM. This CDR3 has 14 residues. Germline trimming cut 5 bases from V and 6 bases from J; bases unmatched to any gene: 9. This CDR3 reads CASSGQVNEAEAFF. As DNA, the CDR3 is TGTGCCAGCAGTGGACAGGTAAATGAAGCTGAAGCTTTCTTT.

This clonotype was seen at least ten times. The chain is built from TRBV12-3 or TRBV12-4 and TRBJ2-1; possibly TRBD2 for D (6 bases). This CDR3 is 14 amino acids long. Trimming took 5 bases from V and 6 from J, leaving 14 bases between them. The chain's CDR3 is CASSAGSPGNEQFF. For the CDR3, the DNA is TGTGCCAGCAGTGCGGGATCCCCTGGCAATGAGCAGTTCTTC.

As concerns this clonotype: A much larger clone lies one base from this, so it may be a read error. The CDR3 DNA follows: TGCGCCAGCAGCTTGGGCACAGCGTTCTATGGCTACACCTTC. This translates into CASSLGTAFYGYTF. This chain connects TRBV5-1 to TRBJ1-2; D gene uncertain. CDR3 size: 14 residues. V lost 0 bases and J 4 bases, leaving 10 bases between the germline ends. Germline V gene data show CDR1 as SGHRS and CDR2 as YFSETQ. The whole variable domain, filled in from reference TRBV5-1 and TRBJ1-2, reads KAGVTQTPRYLIKTRGQQVTLSCSPISGHRSVSWYQQTPGQGLQFLFEYFSETQRNKGNFPGRFSGRQFSNSRSEMNVSTLELGDSALYLCASSLGTAFYGYTFGSGTRLTVV.